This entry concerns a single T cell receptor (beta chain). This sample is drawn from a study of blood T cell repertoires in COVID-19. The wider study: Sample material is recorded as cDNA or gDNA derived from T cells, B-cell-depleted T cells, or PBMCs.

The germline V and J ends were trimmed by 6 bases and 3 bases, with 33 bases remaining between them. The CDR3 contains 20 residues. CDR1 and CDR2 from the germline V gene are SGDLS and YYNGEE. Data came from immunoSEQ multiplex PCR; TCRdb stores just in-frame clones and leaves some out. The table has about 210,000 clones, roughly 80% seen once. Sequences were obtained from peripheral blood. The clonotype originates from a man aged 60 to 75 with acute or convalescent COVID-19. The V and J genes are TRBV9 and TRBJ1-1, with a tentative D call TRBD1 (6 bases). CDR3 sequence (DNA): TGTGCCAGCATCCCGGCAAGGACAGTCTCCTCTTCGGGTGGGGACACTGAAGCTTTCTTT. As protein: CASIPARTVSSSGGDTEAFF.